The 20 T cell receptor beta chains below were found in one sample sequenced in a study of beta chain features in type 1 diabetes. No antigen has been assigned to these receptors. Sequencing targeted expressed TCRB transcripts, as all isolated RNA had been reverse transcribed. TCRdb's copy holds only in-frame clones and misses some; the assay was immunoSEQ multiplex PCR. This table holds 200,000 to 300,000 clones, around 9.9% found once. Study-wide results and caveats: For Type 1 diabetes patients, all four CD4+ subsets carried TCRB CDR3s that were moderately but significantly shorter.

Sequencing was performed on naive CD4+ T cells from blood. These receptors were taken from a man under 40 with type 1 diabetes.

This clone was observed a handful of times. The gene calls are TRBV7-8 and TRBJ2-5, with a weak D call TRBD2 (7 bases). Germline CDR1 is SGHVS and CDR2 is FQNEAQ. V gave up 4 bases and J gave up 7 bases, with 19 bases separating them. CDR3 length: 15 residues. The CDR3 DNA sequence: TGTGCCAGCAGCTCGGGGGGCTCCGCGAGAGTGACCCAGTACTTC. Its protein product is CASSSGGSARVTQYF.

The gene calls are TRBV10-3 and TRBJ2-7; D is perhaps TRBD2 (5 bases). The CDR3 is 15 amino acids. Trimming removed 3 bases at V and 0 bases at J, with 12 bases between. Germline CDR1 ENHRY, CDR2 SYGVKD. The CDR3 bases are TGTGCCATCAGTGACTCTTCGGGGAACTCCTACGAGCAGTACTTC. Translating gives CAISDSSGNSYEQYF.

V gene TRBV4-1 combines with J gene TRBJ1-4; 9 nucleotides line up with TRBD1. V shed 4 bases, J shed 5 bases, and the junction held 5 bases outside the gene matches. Looked up from germline, CDR1 is MGHRA and CDR2 is YSYEKL. This CDR3 spans 15 amino acids. The DNA of the CDR3 is TGCGCCAGCAGCCTATTCGACAGGGGGAATGAAAAACTGTTTTTT. The encoded protein is CASSLFDRGNEKLFF.

The chain carries TRBV7-2 and TRBJ2-1; TRBD2 matches at 8 bases. Germline V gene sequence: CDR1 SGHTA, CDR2 FQGNSA. V shed 1 base, J shed 4 bases, and the junction held 3 bases outside the gene matches. The CDR3 is made up of 15 amino acids. The CDR3 DNA reads as TGTGCCAGCAGCTTAGTTAGACTAGCGTACAATGAGCAGTTCTTC. It yields the protein CASSLVRLAYNEQFF.

This clone has only a few counts. The J gene is TRBJ2-5, the V gene TRBV28; the match to TRBD1 covers 7 bases. Looked up from germline, CDR1 is MDHEN and CDR2 is SYDVKM. The CDR3 sequence is 15 residues long. The trim removed 5 bases at V and 2 bases at J, leaving 8 bases unmatched. CDR3 sequence (DNA): TGTGCCAGCAGTCCAGGGACAGTGAGACAAGAGACCCAGTACTTC. It yields the protein CASSPGTVRQETQYF.

This clone was detected only a few times. This chain links TRBV6-6 with TRBJ1-1, with D possibly TRBD1 on 5 matching bases. Per the germline V gene, CDR1 is MNHNY and CDR2 is SVGAGI (reference sequence). Trimming removed 6 bases from V and 6 bases from J, with 11 bases in between. The CDR3 has 12 residues. The DNA for the CDR3 is TGTGCCAGCAGCCGTGGGGCCTCTGAAGCTTTCTTT. This encodes CASSRGASEAFF.

The sample holds a few counts of this clone. V is TRBV29-1 and J is TRBJ2-7; TRBD1 might be the D (6 bases). The CDR3 runs to 10 residues. Germline lookup yields CDR1 SQVTM and CDR2 ANQGSEA. V was shortened by 4 bases and J by 6 bases, with 7 bases between the two germline ends. The CDR3 protein is CSVVGAEQYF. CDR3 coding DNA: TGCAGCGTTGTGGGGGCCGAGCAGTACTTC.

The chain carries TRBV5-1 and TRBJ1-6; D not certain. The length of the CDR3 is 15 residues. Per the germline V gene, CDR1 is SGHRS and CDR2 is YFSETQ. Trimming stripped 5 bases from V and 10 bases from J, with 19 bases between. CDR3 bases: TGCGCCAGCAGGGAAAGGGTTTCAGAGGGCTCACCCCTCCACTTT. The encoded protein is CASRERVSEGSPLHF.

This rearrangement joins TRBV2 to TRBJ2-5; D gene unclear. In germline, CDR1 is SNHLY, CDR2 FYNNEI. With 6 bases removed from V and 3 bases from J, the gap between germline ends came to 5 bases. This CDR3 contains 11 residues. In nucleotides, the CDR3 is TGTGCCAGCAGCCAAAAAGAGACCCAGTACTTC. Translation gives CASSQKETQYF.

This clone came up a few times. V is TRBV6-6 and J is TRBJ2-1, with D perhaps TRBD1 (6 bases). CDR1 and CDR2 (germline): MNHNY, SVGAGI (reference sequence). Trimming removed 6 bases from V and 7 bases from J, with 10 bases in between. The CDR3 is made up of 12 amino acids. CDR3 coding DNA: TGTGCCAGCAGCCTCGGACAGAATGAGCAGTTCTTC. Protein product: CASSLGQNEQFF.

This clone came up a few times. The chain recombines TRBV5-4 with TRBJ1-6; D gene unclear. CDR1 and CDR2 (germline): SGHNT, YYREEE (reference sequence). V lost 4 bases, J lost 11 bases, and 13 bases lay in between. The CDR3 extends over 13 amino acids. CDR3 amino acids: CASSAGPEAPLHF. The CDR3 DNA reads as TGTGCCAGCAGCGCCGGCCCCGAGGCACCCCTCCACTTT.

This clone was found a few times. The rearrangement links TRBV12-5 to TRBJ1-6; tentatively, D is TRBD1 (5 bases). The CDR3 runs to 13 residues. Germline V CDR1 and CDR2: LGHNT, FRNRAP. V shed 7 bases and J shed 9 bases, with 13 bases lying between them. CDR3 loop: CASVEQASSPLHF. The DNA of the CDR3 is TGTGCTAGTGTGGAACAGGCTTCTTCACCCCTCCACTTT.

In its sample, this clone was seen a few times. The gene calls are TRBV2 and TRBJ2-2; D perhaps matches TRBD1 (5 bases). Deletions cut 4 bases from V and 4 bases from J, with 10 bases between. In germline, CDR1 is SNHLY, CDR2 FYNNEI. The CDR3 sequence is 14 residues long. The CDR3 loop is CASSGQGGTGELFF. DNA of the CDR3: TGTGCCAGCAGTGGGCAGGGTGGCACCGGGGAGCTGTTTTTT.

This clone occurred a few times. The rearrangement links TRBV11-2 to TRBJ2-1; 13 bases fit TRBD2. The ends lost 4 bases at V and 8 bases at J; junction bases unmatched: 5. CDR3 size: 15 residues. Looked up from germline, CDR1 is SGHAT and CDR2 is FQNNGV. This CDR3 is CASSWTSGGRDEQFF. As DNA, the CDR3 is TGTGCCAGCAGCTGGACTAGCGGGGGCAGGGATGAGCAGTTCTTC. The complete variable domain, with remaining parts taken from reference TRBV11-2 and TRBJ2-1, reads EAGVAQSPRYKIIEKRQSVAFWCNPISGHATLYWYQQILGQGPKLLIQFQNNGVVDDSQLPKDRFSAERLKGVDSTLKIQPAKLEDSAVYLCASSWTSGGRDEQFFGPGTRLTVL.

This clone was detected only a few times. The chain is built from TRBV7-2 and TRBJ2-7; 10 nucleotides align to TRBD1. The germline V gene encodes CDR1 SGHTA and CDR2 FQGNSA. The CDR3 has 14 residues. With V trimmed by 6 bases and J by 5 bases, 7 bases remained unmatched. CDR3 amino acids: CASRRTGGYDEQYF. The CDR3 coding sequence is TGTGCCAGCAGAAGGACAGGGGGTTACGACGAGCAGTACTTC.

This clone has only a few counts. The chain employs TRBV5-6 and TRBJ2-5, with 8 positions matching TRBD2. Trimming took 2 bases from V and 3 from J; bases not matched to a gene: 6. Germline-derived CDR1 and CDR2 are SGHDT and YYEEEE. CDR3 length: 15 amino acids. The CDR3 spells CASSFYLSGEETQYF. The CDR3 bases are TGTGCCAGCAGCTTCTATCTTAGCGGGGAAGAGACCCAGTACTTC.

V gene TRBV5-1 combines with J gene TRBJ2-7, with D possibly matching TRBD2 (6 bases). V shed 5 bases and J shed 7 bases, with 19 bases lying between them. The CDR3 runs 14 residues. The germline V gene encodes CDR1 SGHRS and CDR2 YFSETQ. The CDR3 protein is CASSLGTGASEQYF. Written as DNA, the CDR3 is TGCGCCAGCAGTCTCGGGACGGGAGCATCAGAGCAGTACTTC. The whole variable domain, remainder taken from reference TRBV5-1 and TRBJ2-7, is KAGVTQTPRYLIKTRGQQVTLSCSPISGHRSVSWYQQTPGQGLQFLFEYFSETQRNKGNFPGRFSGRQFSNSRSEMNVSTLELGDSALYLCASSLGTGASEQYFGPGTRLTVT.

The chain joins TRBV2 to TRBJ2-7; maybe TRBD1 (6 bases). Germline assignment: CDR1 SNHLY and CDR2 FYNNEI. The length of the CDR3 is 14 residues. The ends were cut back, 4 bases at V and 6 bases at J, with 16 bases in the middle. CDR3 loop: CASSAGTIGSEQYF. CDR3 DNA sequence: TGTGCCAGCAGTGCGGGGACAATAGGATCCGAGCAGTACTTC.

The chain is built from TRBV2 and TRBJ2-6; D is unresolved. The ends were cut back, 6 bases at V and 0 bases at J, with 12 bases in the middle. Per germline, CDR1 SNHLY and CDR2 FYNNEI. The CDR3 consists of 16 residues. The CDR3, as DNA: TGTGCCAGCAGCCCGTCCAGGCCCTCTGGGGCCAACGTCCTGACTTTC. It yields the protein CASSPSRPSGANVLTF.

This clone was recorded a few times. Other DNA sequences in the sample encode the same CDR3. The gene calls are TRBV7-9 and TRBJ1-5; D not resolved. The CDR3 sequence is 13 residues long. The ends were cut back, 3 bases at V and 7 bases at J, with 10 bases in the middle. Germline CDR1 SEHNR, CDR2 FQNEAQ (reference sequence). CDR3 coding DNA: TGTGCCAGCAGCTTGGAGGGAGACCAGCCCCAGCATTTT. This sequence encodes CASSLEGDQPQHF.